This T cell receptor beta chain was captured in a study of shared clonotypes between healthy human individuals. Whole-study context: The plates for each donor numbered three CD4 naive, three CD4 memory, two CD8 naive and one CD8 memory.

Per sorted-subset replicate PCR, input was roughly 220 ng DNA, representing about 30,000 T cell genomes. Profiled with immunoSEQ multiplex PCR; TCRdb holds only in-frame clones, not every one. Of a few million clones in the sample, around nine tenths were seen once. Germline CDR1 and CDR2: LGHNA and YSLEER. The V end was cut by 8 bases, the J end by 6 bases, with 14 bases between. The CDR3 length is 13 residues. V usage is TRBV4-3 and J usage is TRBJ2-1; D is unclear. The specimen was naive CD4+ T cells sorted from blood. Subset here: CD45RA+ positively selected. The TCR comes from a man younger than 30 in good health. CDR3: CASLESSSNEQFF. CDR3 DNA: TGCGCCAGCCTCGAGTCAAGTAGCAATGAGCAGTTCTTC.